Described below is a single TCR beta chain sequence and its context. The V gene's germline CDR1 is WNHNN and CDR2 SYGVQD (reference sequence). The germline V and J ends were trimmed by 3 bases and 6 bases, with 11 bases remaining between them. This CDR3 is built from 14 residues. Per the original data handling: Scientists estimated how many nucleated cells there were by amplifying reference gene primers. Clones were sequenced by immunoSEQ multiplex PCR, and TCRdb holds only the in-frame ones, with some missing. Clonal size and the V and J genes are those of that table, whereas D and trimming came from the DNA. This table holds about 160,000 clones, 82% found once. The record originates from a study of blood T cell repertoires in COVID-19. Study information: Samples representing acute and convalescent COVID-19 were sourced from the United States, Italy and Spain. The analysed material was cDNA or gDNA that came from T cells, B-cell-depleted T cells, or PBMCs.

The sequenced sample was peripheral blood. The chain recombines TRBV10-1 with TRBJ2-2; no firm D call. The TCR was taken from a woman aged 40 to 50 with COVID-19, enrolled during active disease. CDR3 coding DNA: TGCGCCAGCAGTGAAAGCCTAGGCTCCGGGGAGCTGTTTTTT. Protein product: CASSESLGSGELFF.